This T cell receptor beta chain came from a study of shared clonotypes between healthy human individuals. Study-level points and caveats: Inspection by rarefaction showed sorted-subset sequencing to be incomplete despite large depth. The authors expected sequencing depth to affect clonotype sharing among donors. Some clonotypes were shared by all four sorted-subset donors, while others were not shared. The non-shared ones had lower generation probabilities than the shared ones.

Clones were sequenced by immunoSEQ multiplex PCR, and TCRdb holds only the in-frame ones, with some missing. Of some 2.3 million clones listed, more than 85% are singletons. Concerning this clone: Its antigen is not known.

Deletions cut 3 bases from V and 4 bases from J, with 12 bases between. CDR1 and CDR2 (germline): LNHDA, SQIVND (reference sequence). The CDR3 contains 14 residues. The TCR was taken from a man aged 18 to 35 in good health. Some clones in this sample may be carry-over from other donors' samples. The chain carries TRBV19 and TRBJ1-2, with D hard to call. Sequencing input: naive CD4+ T cells from PBMCs. As to subset: CD45RA+ positively selected. This chain's CDR3 is CASSMAPRIYGYTF. The CDR3 DNA sequence: TGTGCCAGTAGTATGGCCCCGAGAATCTATGGCTACACCTTC.